This TCR beta chain was sequenced for a study of vaccination and CD4 T cells after COVID-19. The V gene's germline CDR1 is LNHDA and CDR2 SQIVND (reference sequence). The CDR3 sequence is 14 residues long. V shed 1 base and J shed 2 bases, with 3 bases lying between them. With the Oncomine TCR Beta short-read assay, DNA from cultured CD4+ T cells was sequenced. TCRdb fed the PCR reads into MiXCR, producing one record per CDR3 protein. The table lists over 20,000 distinct CDR3 sequences, 35% to 45% of them singletons. Time point defined: late sampling 161 to 241 days after vaccination in a few convalescent patients. As for treatment: approximately nine-day PBMC culture with coronavirus spike peptide pools or control peptides (ViraFEST assay). Positive SARS-CoV-2 PCR tests in convalescent patients dated from March to December 2020, pre-Alpha, Beta and Delta. The table lists this clonotype with a count of one. Its antigen is undetermined.

The receptor comes from a human donor who had recovered from COVID-19. This material consisted of CD4+ T cells from blood, cultured in vitro, taken about 7 months after SARS-CoV-2 vaccination. This chain joins TRBV19 and TRBJ2-6; D gene unclear. This CDR3 is CASSIGPGANVLTF. The CDR3 bases are TGTGCCAGTAGTATAGGACCTGGGGCCAACGTCCTGACTTTC.